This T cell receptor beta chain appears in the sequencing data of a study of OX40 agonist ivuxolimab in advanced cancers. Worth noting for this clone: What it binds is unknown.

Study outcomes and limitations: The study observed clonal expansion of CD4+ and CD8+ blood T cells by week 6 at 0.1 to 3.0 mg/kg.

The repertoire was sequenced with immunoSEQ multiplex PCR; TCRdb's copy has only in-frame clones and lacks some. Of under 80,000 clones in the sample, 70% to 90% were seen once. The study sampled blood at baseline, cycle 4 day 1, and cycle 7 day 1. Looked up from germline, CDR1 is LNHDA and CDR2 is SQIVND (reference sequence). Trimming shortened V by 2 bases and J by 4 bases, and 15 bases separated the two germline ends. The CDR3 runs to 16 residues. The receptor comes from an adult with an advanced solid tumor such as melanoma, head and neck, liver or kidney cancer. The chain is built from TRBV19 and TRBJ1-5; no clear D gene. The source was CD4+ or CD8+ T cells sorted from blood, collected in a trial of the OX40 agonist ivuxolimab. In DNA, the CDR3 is TGTGCCAGTAGTATACTCGATCGGGCGGAGAATCAGCCCCAGCATTTT. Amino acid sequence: CASSILDRAENQPQHF.